This record covers a single T cell receptor beta chain. The CDR3 is made up of 16 amino acids. Germline V gives CDR1 SGHTA, CDR2 FQGTGA. Trimming pared 0 bases from V and 4 bases from J, leaving 14 bases between. This record belongs to a study of blood T cell repertoires in COVID-19. For the study at large: The United States, Italy and Spain were the sources of the acute and convalescent COVID-19 samples. T cells, B-cell-depleted T cells, or PBMCs supplied cDNA or gDNA.

In the authors' workflow: Amplification of reference gene primers provided the estimated nucleated cell counts. Method: immunoSEQ multiplex PCR; TCRdb's copy keeps in-frame clones and lacks some. V and J calls and clone size are as listed in that table; D and trimming were resolved from the DNA. The sample contains around 75,000 clones, about 86% of which appear only once. The J gene is TRBJ2-3, the V gene TRBV7-3; D possibly corresponds to TRBD1 (5 bases). Material for sequencing was peripheral blood. The receptor was isolated from a man between 65 and 80 years old with active COVID-19. In nucleotides, the CDR3 is TGTGCCAGCAGCTTAACGTTGGGGCTAGGCGCAGATACGCAGTATTTT. It specifies CASSLTLGLGADTQYF.